These 4 T cell receptor beta chains originate from one sample sequenced in a study of OX40 agonist ivuxolimab in advanced cancers. Assay: immunoSEQ multiplex PCR; the TCRdb copy retains only in-frame clones and omits some. The repertoire holds about 76,000 clones, with about 87% as singletons. Source: CD4+ or CD8+ T cells sorted from blood, taken in a trial of the OX40 agonist ivuxolimab. These receptors were collected from an adult with an advanced solid tumor such as melanoma, head and neck, liver or kidney cancer.

This chain uses TRBV18 with TRBJ2-1, with 8 positions matching TRBD2. The germline gives CDR1 KGHSH, CDR2 LQKENI. The CDR3 sequence is 15 residues long. Unmatched junction bases numbered 6, after V lost 3 bases and J lost 5 bases. CDR3: CASSPAGGADNEQFF. CDR3 sequence (DNA): TGTGCCAGCTCACCGGCCGGGGGGGCGGACAATGAGCAGTTCTTC. Full variable domain (missing parts from reference TRBV18 and TRBJ2-1): NAGVMQNPRHLVRRRGQEARLRCSPMKGHSHVYWYRQLPEEGLKFMVYLQKENIIDESGMPKERFSAEFPKEGPSILRIQQVVRGDSAAYFCASSPAGGADNEQFFGPGTRLTVL.

This rearrangement joins TRBV28 to TRBJ2-7; the D is unclear. The CDR3 sequence is 12 residues long. The germline V and J ends were trimmed by 4 bases and 4 bases, with 8 bases remaining between them. CDR1 is MDHEN and CDR2 is SYDVKM in the germline V gene. The CDR3 sequence: CASSSKLYEQYF. In DNA, the CDR3 is TGTGCCAGCAGTTCCAAGTTATACGAGCAGTACTTC.

The chain combines TRBV7-8 with TRBJ2-1, with TRBD2 identical over 7 bases. Per germline, CDR1 SGHVS and CDR2 FQNEAQ. This CDR3 spans 14 amino acids. The J segment lost 7 bases and the V segment lost 3 bases, leaving 6 bases of the junction unmatched. This CDR3 reads CASSFHGGRNEQFF. In nucleotides, the CDR3 is TGTGCCAGCAGCTTTCACGGGGGGAGGAATGAGCAGTTCTTC.

The chain recombines TRBV5-1 with TRBJ1-2; the match to TRBD1 covers 7 bases. The germline V gene has CDR1 SGHRS and CDR2 YFSETQ. Trimming at V came to 3 bases and at J to 2 bases, leaving 4 bases not matched to a gene. This CDR3 has 14 residues. CDR3 amino acids: CASSSTDRNYGYTF. CDR3 nucleotides: TGCGCCAGCAGCTCCACGGACAGGAACTATGGCTACACCTTC.